This TCR beta chain is from a study of blood T cell repertoires in COVID-19. Study-level information: PBMCs, B-cell-depleted T cells, or T cells provided the cDNA or gDNA that made up the material.

Assay used: immunoSEQ multiplex PCR; TCRdb lists only in-frame clones, some missing. Of 130,000 or so clones in the sample, about four fifths were seen once. Only one count was recorded for this clone. The sequenced material came from peripheral blood. This receptor was taken from a woman aged 55-69 years with acute or convalescent COVID-19.

The CDR3 DNA reads TGTGCCAGCAGCCACCAGGAAGGTACTGTTGAAAACACCATATATTTT. It is translated as CASSHQEGTVENTIYF. The V call is TRBV4-2, the J call TRBJ1-3; D is unresolved. Trimming shortened V by 3 bases and J by 6 bases, and 18 bases separated the two germline ends. This CDR3 is 16 amino acids long. Per germline, CDR1 LGHNA and CDR2 YNFKEQ.